Below are 9 T cell receptor beta chains sequenced from a single sample in a study of early T cells in non-severe SARS-CoV-2 infection listed by TCRdb under 2021. The library was generated by 5' RACE. TCRdb records NextSeq 500 as the sequencer. TCRdb reprocessed the public reads (quality trimming at Q25 with fastp, clone calling with MiXCR) and kept in-frame beta chains. Each CDR3 protein appears once, grouped with its most common genes and DNA. This sample lists about 60,000 distinct CDR3 sequences; 8% to 9% were detected once. In total, the top ten clones hold approximately 15% of the sample. Sequencing used whole blood. These receptors were taken from an adult who was a healthcare worker with PCR-confirmed SARS-CoV-2 infection or an uninfected control (not recorded which).

This clonotype has at least ten counts. This rearrangement joins TRBV28 to TRBJ1-2, with D possibly being TRBD1 (6 bases). The CDR3 is made up of 15 amino acids. CDR1 is MDHEN, CDR2 SYDVKM, per germline. V was pared by 3 bases and J by 4 bases, with 15 bases between. CDR3 sequence: CASSFDRHTFYGYTF. DNA for the CDR3: TGTGCCAGCAGTTTCGACAGGCACACCTTCTATGGCTACACCTTC.

This clonotype was counted a few times. The rearrangement links TRBV3-1 to TRBJ2-5; D uncertain. Trimming took off 7 bases at V and 0 bases at J, with 18 bases between the two ends. The germline V gene encodes CDR1 LGHDT and CDR2 YNNKEL (reference sequence). The CDR3 covers 16 residues. The CDR3 sequence: CASKPFLAQNQETQYF. For the CDR3, the DNA is TGTGCCAGCAAACCGTTCCTCGCTCAGAACCAAGAGACCCAGTACTTC.

This clonotype was counted at least ten times. The chain uses TRBV24-1 and TRBJ1-2; no definite D call. The germline gives CDR1 KGHDR, CDR2 SFDVKD. This CDR3 contains 13 residues. V gave up 4 bases and J gave up 0 bases, with 5 bases separating them. CDR3 region: CATSDGTNYGYTF. In nucleotides, the CDR3 is TGTGCCACCAGTGACGGAACTAACTATGGCTACACCTTC.

A few counts support this clonotype. The genes are TRBV5-1 and TRBJ2-7; D ambiguous. The germline V gene has CDR1 SGHRS and CDR2 YFSETQ. The V end was cut by 0 bases, the J end by 7 bases, with 8 bases between. The CDR3 spans 12 residues. The CDR3 loop is CASSLGPEEQYF. The CDR3, as DNA: TGCGCCAGCAGCTTGGGCCCAGAGGAGCAGTACTTC.

There are a few counts of this clonotype. The chain carries TRBV9 and TRBJ2-6, with D hard to call. Trimming left V 0 bases short and J 0 bases short, with 16 bases between. This CDR3 spans 19 amino acids. In germline, CDR1 is SGDLS, CDR2 YYNGEE. The CDR3 DNA sequence: TGTGCCAGCAGCGTAGAAGGTACCAGCTTTCGCTCTGGGGCCAACGTCCTGACTTTC. Its protein product is CASSVEGTSFRSGANVLTF.

This clonotype was counted ten times or more. The rearrangement links TRBV15 to TRBJ2-7; the D gene is possibly TRBD1 (7 bases). The ends were cut back, 4 bases at V and 6 bases at J, with 19 bases in the middle. The CDR3 has 15 residues. CDR1 and CDR2 from the germline V gene are LNHNV and YYDKDF (reference sequence). CDR3 in DNA: TGTGCCACCAGCACTCATGGAGGGGGCATCCTCGAGCAGTACTTC. Residues: CATSTHGGGILEQYF.

There are many counts of this clonotype. The rearrangement links TRBV19 to TRBJ2-7; 7 bases line up with TRBD1. J gave up 2 bases and V 5 bases, and 6 bases lay outside the gene matches. The CDR3 consists of 14 residues. The germline V gene encodes CDR1 LNHDA and CDR2 SQIVND (reference sequence). In DNA form, the CDR3 reads TGTGCCAGTAGTCCCGGGACAGCAACCTACGAGCAGTACTTC. The encoded protein is CASSPGTATYEQYF.

This clonotype was seen a few times. The V and J genes are TRBV6-2 or TRBV6-3 and TRBJ2-1; 16 bases align to TRBD2. CDR1 and CDR2 from the germline V gene are MNHEY and SVGEGT. The V segment lost 7 bases and the J segment 8 bases; nucleotides outside the gene matches: 8. The CDR3 has 16 residues. CDR3: CASKRAGTSGRDEQFF. Written as DNA, the CDR3 is TGTGCCAGCAAAAGGGCCGGGACTAGCGGGAGGGATGAGCAGTTCTTC.

The chain uses TRBV2 and TRBJ1-6; TRBD1 matches at 7 bases. This CDR3 comprises 16 residues. Germline CDR1 is SNHLY and CDR2 is FYNNEI. J was trimmed by 4 bases and V by 3 bases; bases with no gene match: 6. The CDR3 reads CASSEQGGSYNSPLHF. CDR3 DNA: TGTGCCAGCAGTGAGCAGGGGGGCTCGTATAATTCACCCCTCCACTTT.